These 10 T cell receptor beta chains came from one sample sequenced in a study of immune heterogeneity within non-small cell lung tumors. For the TCR beta CDR3, multiplex PCR with 32 V and 13 J primers performed the amplification. In TCRdb, the multiplex PCR reads were re-called with MiXCR into one record per CDR3 protein. This table has 21,000 or so distinct CDR3 sequences, 28% appearing once. Template input was genomic DNA from bulk tumor (around 600 ng per sample). Surgical sampling yielded several biopsies per primary tumor (spaced far apart). Enrolled individuals presented with untreated, newly diagnosed non-small cell lung cancer and received curative surgery. The sequenced sample was lung tumor tissue. Source of these receptors: a middle-aged man with non-small cell lung cancer.

For this clonotype: Germline is not matched at one junction end, which may reflect a read error. The chain carries TRBV20-1 and TRBJ2-1; D unresolved. Germline values: CDR1 DFQATT, CDR2 SNEGSKA (reference sequence). The CDR3 contains 14 residues. CDR3 coding DNA: TGCAGTGCTAGAGATGCGGTAGGCAGCGATGAGCAGCTCTTC. This encodes CSARDAVGSDEQLF.

This clonotype has a count of ten or more. The DNA for the CDR3 is TGTGCCAGTAGGTCGACGACAGGGGGCTTCTACAATGAGCAGTTCTTC. This encodes CASRSTTGGFYNEQFF. The chain carries TRBV19 and TRBJ2-1, with 10 positions matching TRBD1. Germline values: CDR1 LNHDA, CDR2 SQIVND (reference sequence). J was trimmed by 3 bases and V by 6 bases; bases with no gene match: 8. The CDR3 length is 16 residues.

About this clonotype itself: A much larger clone is a single base away; this may be a read error. The chain is built from TRBV27 and TRBJ2-7; 10 nucleotides line up with TRBD2. The CDR3 covers 17 residues. Germline values: CDR1 MNHEY, CDR2 SMNVEV (reference sequence). The CDR3 coding sequence is TGTGACAGCAGCTTGCAGGGGCGAGCGGGAGGGTCCTACGAGCAGTACTTC. This gives the protein CDSSLQGRAGGSYEQYF.

Ten or more counts support this clonotype. The chain links TRBV20-1 to TRBJ2-7, with D perhaps matching TRBD1 (6 bases). V dropped 7 bases and J dropped 7 bases, with 23 bases sitting between them. The CDR3 spans 14 residues. Germline CDR1 is DFQATT and CDR2 is SNEGSKA (reference sequence). DNA for the CDR3: TGCAGTGTTGAGCCACAGGGAAGACTACGTGAGCAGTACTTC. Protein: CSVEPQGRLREQYF.

There are many counts of this clonotype. J is TRBJ1-6 and V is TRBV9, with a weak D call TRBD1 (5 bases). The germline V gene encodes CDR1 SGDLS and CDR2 YYNGEE. Between the trimmed V and J ends, which lost 2 bases and 8 bases, there was a span of 11 bases. This CDR3 contains 14 residues. The CDR3 loop reads CASSVRQKDSPLHF. CDR3 DNA sequence: TGTGCCAGCAGCGTCCGACAGAAGGATTCACCCCTCCACTTT.

About this clonotype itself: The DNA is omitted, as the CDR3 cannot be located on it reliably, and the CDR3 follows TCRdb's listing. This chain connects TRBV9 to TRBJ1-1; TRBD1 was called by the table and not checked on the DNA. Germline V CDR1 and CDR2: SGDLS, YYNGEE. A total of 16 residues make up the CDR3, ends included. The chain's CDR3 is CASSVGGGTGNTEPFF.

In this sample, this clonotype turned up many times. The rearrangement joins TRBV5-6 to TRBJ2-7; D is unclear. Deletions cut 0 bases from V and 2 bases from J, with 6 bases between. The CDR3 is 13 amino acids. Germline V gene sequence: CDR1 SGHDT, CDR2 YYEEEE. The DNA of the CDR3 is TGTGCCAGCAGCTTGGACAGTCCCTACGAGCAGTACTTC. Encoded protein: CASSLDSPYEQYF.

Turning to this clonotype: A single base separates this from a much larger clone, so it may be a read error. The genes are TRBV10-3 and TRBJ2-7; D uncertain. Germline CDR1 reads ENHRY; CDR2 reads SYGVKD. This CDR3 has 14 residues. CDR3 loop: CAISESHSLYELYF. Written as DNA, the CDR3 is TGTGCCATCAGTGAGTCGCACAGCCTCTACGAGCTGTACTTC.

A note on this clonotype: A much larger clone sits a single nucleotide away, making a read error possible. This chain links TRBV6-9 with TRBJ1-5; D remains unclear. Per the germline V gene, CDR1 is MNHGY and CDR2 is SVAAGI. The CDR3 totals 15 residues. The CDR3 DNA reads TGTGCCAGCCGTTACGTAGCAGGTAGCAATCAGCCCCAGCATTTT. The encoded protein is CASRYVAGSNQPQHF.

As concerns this clonotype: The junction departs from germline at one end; a sequencing error may be responsible. The CDR3 sequence: CASSGTGNERFF. The CDR3 nucleotides are TGTGCCAGCAGCGGGACCGGCAATGAGCGGTTCTTC. This chain uses TRBV11-3 with TRBJ2-1, with D possibly called TRBD1 or TRBD2 (5 bases each). This CDR3 spans 12 amino acids. Germline loops: CDR1 SGHNT, CDR2 YENEEA.